The entry below describes one T cell receptor beta chain. Its specificity is not known. The junction differs from germline at one of its ends, possibly a read error. TCR beta CDR3 regions were amplified from RNA transcripts. An initial round of RT-PCR targeting the TCR CDR3 relied on the HTBI primer set. TCRdb called the multiplex PCR reads again in MiXCR, with one record for every CDR3 protein. Of roughly 49,000 distinct CDR3 sequences in the sample, roughly 56% were seen once. Patients aged 18 to 65 had newly diagnosed hyperthyroidism of under 2 months' duration. Diagnosis rested on symptoms, serum thyroxine and TRAb, thyroid ultrasound, and orbital computed tomography. This entry is derived from a study of T cells in Graves' hyperthyroidism and ophthalmopathy. Study-wide points: Most thyroid clonotypes with frequency above 0.001 were detected in blood.

CDR1 is SGHTA and CDR2 is FQGNSA in the germline V gene. The CDR3 is 16 amino acids. The origin of this receptor is a man aged 18 to 30 with Graves' hyperthyroidism. The specimen was peripheral blood or thyroid tissue (not recorded which). The chain carries TRBV7-2 and TRBJ2-3; TRBD2 agrees at 13 bases. The CDR3 is CASSQDGTSGADTQYF. The CDR3 DNA sequence: TGCGCCAGCAGCCAAGACGGGACTAGCGGGGCAGATACGCAGTATTTT.